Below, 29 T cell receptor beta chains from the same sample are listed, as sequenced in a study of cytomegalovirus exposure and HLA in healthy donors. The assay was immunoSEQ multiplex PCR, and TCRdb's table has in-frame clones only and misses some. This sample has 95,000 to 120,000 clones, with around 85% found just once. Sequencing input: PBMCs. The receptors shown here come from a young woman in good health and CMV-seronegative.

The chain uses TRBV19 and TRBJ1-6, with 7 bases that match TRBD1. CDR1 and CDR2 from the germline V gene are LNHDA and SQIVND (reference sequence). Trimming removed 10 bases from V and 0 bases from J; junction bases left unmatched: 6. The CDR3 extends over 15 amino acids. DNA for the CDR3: TGTGCCATCGAGACAGGGAGCTCCTATAATTCACCCCTCCACTTT. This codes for CAIETGSSYNSPLHF.

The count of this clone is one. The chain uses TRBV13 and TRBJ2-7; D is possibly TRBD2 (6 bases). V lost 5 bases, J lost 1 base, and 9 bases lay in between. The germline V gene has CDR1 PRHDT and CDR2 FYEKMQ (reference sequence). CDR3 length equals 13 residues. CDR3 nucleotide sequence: TGTGCCAGCAGCCCGGGGACTTCCTACGAGCAGTACTTC. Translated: CASSPGTSYEQYF.

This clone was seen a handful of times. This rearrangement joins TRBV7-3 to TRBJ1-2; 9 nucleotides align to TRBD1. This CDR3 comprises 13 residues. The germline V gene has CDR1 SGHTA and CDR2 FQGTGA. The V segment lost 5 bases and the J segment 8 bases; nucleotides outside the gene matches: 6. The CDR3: CASSIRQGEGYTF. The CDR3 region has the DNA TGTGCCAGCAGCATCCGACAGGGGGAGGGCTACACCTTC.

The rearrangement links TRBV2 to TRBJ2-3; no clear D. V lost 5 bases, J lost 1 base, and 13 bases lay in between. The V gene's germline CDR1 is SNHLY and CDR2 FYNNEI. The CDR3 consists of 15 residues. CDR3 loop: CASSTDPVGTDTQYF. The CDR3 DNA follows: TGTGCCAGCAGTACAGACCCAGTGGGCACAGATACGCAGTATTTT. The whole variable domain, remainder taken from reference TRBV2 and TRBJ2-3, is EPEVTQTPSHQVTQMGQEVILRCVPISNHLYFYWYRQILGQKVEFLVSFYNNEISEKSEIFDDQFSVERPDGSNFTLKIRSTKLEDSAMYFCASSTDPVGTDTQYFGPGTRLTVL.

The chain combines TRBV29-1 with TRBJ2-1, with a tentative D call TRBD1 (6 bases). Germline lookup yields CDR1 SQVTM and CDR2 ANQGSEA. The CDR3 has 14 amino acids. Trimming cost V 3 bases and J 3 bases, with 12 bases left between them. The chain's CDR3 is CSVDRGQDYNEQFF. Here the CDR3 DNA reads TGCAGCGTTGACCGGGGACAAGACTACAATGAGCAGTTCTTC.

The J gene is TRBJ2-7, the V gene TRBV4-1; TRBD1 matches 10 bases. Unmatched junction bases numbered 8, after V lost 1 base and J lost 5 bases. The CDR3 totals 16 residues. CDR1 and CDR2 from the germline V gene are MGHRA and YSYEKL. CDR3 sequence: CASSQVFRDRGNEQYF. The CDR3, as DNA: TGCGCCAGCAGCCAAGTATTTAGGGACAGGGGCAACGAGCAGTACTTC.

As DNA, the CDR3 is TGTGCCAGCAGTTTACGGGAGACCCAGTACTTC. Encoded protein: CASSLRETQYF. The chain links TRBV28 to TRBJ2-5; D gene ambiguous. Germline V lookup: CDR1 MDHEN, CDR2 SYDVKM. The CDR3 contains 11 residues. Trimming pared 2 bases from V and 5 bases from J, leaving 3 bases between.

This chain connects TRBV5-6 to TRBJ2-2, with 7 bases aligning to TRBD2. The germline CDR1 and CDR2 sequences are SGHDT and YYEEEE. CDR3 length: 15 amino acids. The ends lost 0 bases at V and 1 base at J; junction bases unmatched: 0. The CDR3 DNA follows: TGTGCCAGCAGCTTGGCGGGGGGGAACACCGGGGAGCTGTTTTTT. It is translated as CASSLAGGNTGELFF.

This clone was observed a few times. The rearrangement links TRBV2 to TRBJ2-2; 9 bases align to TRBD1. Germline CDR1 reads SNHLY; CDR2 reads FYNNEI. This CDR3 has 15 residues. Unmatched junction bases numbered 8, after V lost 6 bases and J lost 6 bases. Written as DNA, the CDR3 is TGTGCCAGCAGGGAGACCGGGACAGGGCCCGGGGAGCTGTTTTTT. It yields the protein CASRETGTGPGELFF.

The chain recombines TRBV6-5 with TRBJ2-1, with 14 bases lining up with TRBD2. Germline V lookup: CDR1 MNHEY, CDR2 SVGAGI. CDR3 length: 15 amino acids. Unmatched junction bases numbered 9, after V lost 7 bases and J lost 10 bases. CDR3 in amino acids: CASTVTSGGAGEQFF. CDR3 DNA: TGTGCCAGCACCGTGACTAGCGGGGGGGCCGGAGAGCAGTTCTTC.

CDR3 region: CASSPGGASGGAETQYF. CDR3 in DNA: TGTGCCAGCAGTCCTGGAGGGGCTAGCGGGGGGGCTGAGACCCAGTACTTC. This chain connects TRBV13 to TRBJ2-5; TRBD2 aligns across 12 bases. This CDR3 has 17 residues. Trimming took 6 bases from V and 5 from J; bases not matched to a gene: 13. From germline, CDR1 is PRHDT and CDR2 FYEKMQ (reference sequence).

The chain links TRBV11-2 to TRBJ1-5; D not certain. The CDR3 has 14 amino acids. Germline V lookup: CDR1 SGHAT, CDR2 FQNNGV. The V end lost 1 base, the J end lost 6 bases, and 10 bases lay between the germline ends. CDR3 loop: CASSLVGGAQPQHF. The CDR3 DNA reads TGTGCCAGCAGCTTAGTAGGCGGAGCTCAGCCCCAGCATTTT.

The CDR3 nucleotides read TGCGCCAGCAAAGTAGTCCAGGGGGAGACCCAGTACTTC. Translated, it gives CASKVVQGETQYF. This chain links TRBV5-1 with TRBJ2-5; a weak D match, TRBD1 (6 bases). The CDR3 extends over 13 amino acids. Between the trimmed V and J ends, which lost 6 bases and 5 bases, there was a span of 14 bases. From germline, CDR1 is SGHRS and CDR2 YFSETQ.

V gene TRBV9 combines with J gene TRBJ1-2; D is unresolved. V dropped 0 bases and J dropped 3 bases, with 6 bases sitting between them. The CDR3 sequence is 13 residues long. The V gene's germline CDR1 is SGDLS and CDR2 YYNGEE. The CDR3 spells CASSVGQDYGYTF. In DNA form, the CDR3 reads TGTGCCAGCAGCGTAGGGCAGGACTATGGCTACACCTTC.

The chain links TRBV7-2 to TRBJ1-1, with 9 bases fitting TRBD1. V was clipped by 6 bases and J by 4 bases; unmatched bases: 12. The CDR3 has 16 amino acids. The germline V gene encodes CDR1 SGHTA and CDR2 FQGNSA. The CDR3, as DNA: TGTGCCAGCAGATACAACCGGGACAGGGACCTCACTGAAGCTTTCTTT. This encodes CASRYNRDRDLTEAFF. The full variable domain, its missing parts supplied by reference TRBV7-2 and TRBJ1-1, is GAGVSQSPSNKVTEKGKDVELRCDPISGHTALYWYRQSLGQGLEFLIYFQGNSAPDKSGLPSDRFSAERTGGSVSTLTIQRTQQEDSAVYLCASRYNRDRDLTEAFFGQGTRLTVV.

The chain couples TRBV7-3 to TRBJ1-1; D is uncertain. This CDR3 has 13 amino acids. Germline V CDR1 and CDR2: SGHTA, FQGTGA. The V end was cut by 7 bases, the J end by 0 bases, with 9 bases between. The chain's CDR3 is CASKAVMNTEAFF. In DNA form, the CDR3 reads TGTGCCAGCAAAGCCGTAATGAACACTGAAGCTTTCTTT.

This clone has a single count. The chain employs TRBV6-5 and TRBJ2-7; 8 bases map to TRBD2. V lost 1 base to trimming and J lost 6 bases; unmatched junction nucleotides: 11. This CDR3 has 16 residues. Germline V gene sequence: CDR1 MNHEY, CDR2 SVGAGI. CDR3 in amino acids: CASSYYPPGGAGEQYF. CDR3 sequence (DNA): TGTGCCAGCAGTTACTACCCGCCGGGGGGGGCGGGCGAGCAGTACTTC.

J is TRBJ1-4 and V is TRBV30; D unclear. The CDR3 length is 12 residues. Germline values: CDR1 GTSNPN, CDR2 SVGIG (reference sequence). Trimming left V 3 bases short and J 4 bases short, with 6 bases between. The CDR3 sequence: CAWSRGNEKLFF. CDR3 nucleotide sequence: TGTGCCTGGAGCCGGGGTAATGAAAAACTGTTTTTT.

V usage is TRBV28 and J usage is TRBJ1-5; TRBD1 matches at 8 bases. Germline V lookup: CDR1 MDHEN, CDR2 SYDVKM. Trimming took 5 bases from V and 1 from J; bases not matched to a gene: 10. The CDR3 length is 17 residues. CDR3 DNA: TGTGCCAGCAGTAACCCGGGACAGGCGGCCAGCAATCAGCCCCAGCATTTT. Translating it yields CASSNPGQAASNQPQHF. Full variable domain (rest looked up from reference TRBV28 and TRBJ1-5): DVKVTQSSRYLVKRTGEKVFLECVQDMDHENMFWYRQDPGLGLRLIYFSYDVKMKEKGDIPEGYSVSREKKERFSLILESASTNQTSMYLCASSNPGQAASNQPQHFGDGTRLSIL.

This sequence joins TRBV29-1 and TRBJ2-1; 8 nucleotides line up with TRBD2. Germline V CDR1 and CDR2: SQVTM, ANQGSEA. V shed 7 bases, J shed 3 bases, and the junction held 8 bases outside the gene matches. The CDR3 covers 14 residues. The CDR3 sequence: CSASAGADYNEQFF. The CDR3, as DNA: TGCAGCGCCTCAGCGGGGGCAGACTACAATGAGCAGTTCTTC.

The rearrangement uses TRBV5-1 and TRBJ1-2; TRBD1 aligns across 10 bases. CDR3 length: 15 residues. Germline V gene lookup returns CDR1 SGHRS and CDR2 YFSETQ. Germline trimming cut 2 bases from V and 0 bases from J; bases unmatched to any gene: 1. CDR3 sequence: CASSLGQGANYGYTF. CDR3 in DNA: TGCGCCAGCAGCTTAGGACAGGGGGCTAACTATGGCTACACCTTC.

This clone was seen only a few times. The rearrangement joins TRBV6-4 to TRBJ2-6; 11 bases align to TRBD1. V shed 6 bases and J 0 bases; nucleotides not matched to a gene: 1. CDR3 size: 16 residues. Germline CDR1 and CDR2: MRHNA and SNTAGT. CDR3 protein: CASSGQGASGANVLTF. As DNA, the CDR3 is TGTGCCAGCAGCGGACAGGGGGCCTCTGGGGCCAACGTCCTGACTTTC.

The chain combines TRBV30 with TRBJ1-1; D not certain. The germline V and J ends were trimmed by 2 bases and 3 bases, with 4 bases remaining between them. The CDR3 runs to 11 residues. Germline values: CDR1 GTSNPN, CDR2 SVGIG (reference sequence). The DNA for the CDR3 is TGTGCCTGGAGTACTGACACTGAAGCTTTCTTT. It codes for CAWSTDTEAFF.

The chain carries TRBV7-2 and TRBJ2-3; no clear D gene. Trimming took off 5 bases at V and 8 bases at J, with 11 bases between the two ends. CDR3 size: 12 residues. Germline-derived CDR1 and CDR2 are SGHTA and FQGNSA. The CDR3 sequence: CASSKDSVTQYF. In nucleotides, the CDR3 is TGTGCCAGCAGCAAAGACTCGGTTACGCAGTATTTT.

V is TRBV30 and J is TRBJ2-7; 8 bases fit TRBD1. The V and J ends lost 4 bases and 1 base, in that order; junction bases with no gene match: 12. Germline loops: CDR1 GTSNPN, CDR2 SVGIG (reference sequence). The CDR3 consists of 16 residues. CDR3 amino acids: CAWTEPWDRISYEQYF. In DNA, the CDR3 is TGTGCCTGGACCGAGCCCTGGGACAGGATATCCTACGAGCAGTACTTC.

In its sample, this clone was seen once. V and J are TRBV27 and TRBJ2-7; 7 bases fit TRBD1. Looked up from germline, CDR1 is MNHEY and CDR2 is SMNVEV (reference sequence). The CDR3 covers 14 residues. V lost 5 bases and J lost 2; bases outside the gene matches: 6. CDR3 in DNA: TGTGCCAGCAGTCGACAGGGCGATACCTACGAGCAGTACTTC. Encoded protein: CASSRQGDTYEQYF.

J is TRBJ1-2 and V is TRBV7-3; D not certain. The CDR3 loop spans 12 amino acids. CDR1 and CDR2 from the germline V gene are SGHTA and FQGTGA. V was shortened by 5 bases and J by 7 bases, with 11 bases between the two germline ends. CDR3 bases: TGTGCCAGCAGCACGACTGGTTCTGGCTACACCTTC. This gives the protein CASSTTGSGYTF.

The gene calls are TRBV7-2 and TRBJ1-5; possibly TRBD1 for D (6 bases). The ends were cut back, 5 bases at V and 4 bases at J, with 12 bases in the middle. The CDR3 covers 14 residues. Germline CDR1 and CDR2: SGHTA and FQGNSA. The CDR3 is CASSPDSTNQPQHF. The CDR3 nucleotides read TGTGCCAGCAGCCCGGACAGTACTAATCAGCCCCAGCATTTT.

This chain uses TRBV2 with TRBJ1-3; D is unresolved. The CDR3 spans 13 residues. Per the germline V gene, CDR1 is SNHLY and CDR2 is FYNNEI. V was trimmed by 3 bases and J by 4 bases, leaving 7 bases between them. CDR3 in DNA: TGTGCCAGCAGTGACAGATCGGGAAACACCATATATTTT. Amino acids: CASSDRSGNTIYF. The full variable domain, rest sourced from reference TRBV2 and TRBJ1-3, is EPEVTQTPSHQVTQMGQEVILRCVPISNHLYFYWYRQILGQKVEFLVSFYNNEISEKSEIFDDQFSVERPDGSNFTLKIRSTKLEDSAMYFCASSDRSGNTIYFGEGSWLTVV.